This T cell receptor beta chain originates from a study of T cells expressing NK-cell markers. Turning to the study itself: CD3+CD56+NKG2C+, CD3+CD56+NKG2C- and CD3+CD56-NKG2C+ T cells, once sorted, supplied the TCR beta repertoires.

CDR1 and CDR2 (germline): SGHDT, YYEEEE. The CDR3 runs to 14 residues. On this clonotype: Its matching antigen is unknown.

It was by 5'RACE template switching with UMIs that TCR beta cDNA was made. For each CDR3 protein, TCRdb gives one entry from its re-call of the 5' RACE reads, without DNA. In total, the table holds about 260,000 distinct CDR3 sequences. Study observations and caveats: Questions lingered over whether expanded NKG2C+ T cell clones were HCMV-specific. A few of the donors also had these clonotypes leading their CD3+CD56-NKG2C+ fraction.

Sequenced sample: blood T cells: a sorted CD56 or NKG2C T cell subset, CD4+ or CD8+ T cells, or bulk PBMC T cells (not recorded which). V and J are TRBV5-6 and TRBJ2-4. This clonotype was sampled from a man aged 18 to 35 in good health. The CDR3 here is CASSLLGDGDIQYF.